Listed below are T cell receptor beta chains from one sample, sequenced in a study of technical replicates of blood from a handful of donors. The repertoire was sequenced with immunoSEQ multiplex PCR; TCRdb's copy has only in-frame clones and lacks some. The sample has 75,000 to 80,000 clones, 90% to 95% seen once; the top ten hold approximately 0.4%. The sequenced sample was T cells isolated from PBMCs. These receptor sequences come from a human donor in good health. Each CDR3 is given with its conserved first and last residue. Each record gives: CDR3 protein, CDR3 DNA, clone size, V gene, J gene, D gene. The D gene is left open where the match is weak. A clone size is listed for some rows: how often the clone was seen (once, few, many), or a class if it is expanded.

cdr3_aa: CASRTGYNEQFF
cdr3_nt: TGTGCCAGCAGGACAGGGTACAATGAGCAGTTCTTC
clone_size: NA
v_call: TRBV13
j_call: TRBJ2-1
d_call: TRBD1

cdr3_aa: CASRPTHRGETQYF
cdr3_nt: TGTGCCAGCAGACCTACCCACAGGGGGGAGACCCAGTACTTC
clone_size: NA
v_call: TRBV5-6
j_call: TRBJ2-5
d_call: TRBD1

cdr3_aa: CASTHPERYLEQYF
cdr3_nt: TGTGCCAGCACCCACCCAGAGCGGTACCTCGAGCAGTACTTC
clone_size: NA
v_call: TRBV7-3
j_call: TRBJ2-7
d_call: NA

cdr3_aa: CASSFTSGSSYEQYF
cdr3_nt: TGTGCCAGCAGTTTCACCAGCGGGAGCTCCTACGAGCAGTACTTC
clone_size: NA
v_call: TRBV27
j_call: TRBJ2-7
d_call: TRBD2

cdr3_aa: CASSRRTGNMNTEAFF
cdr3_nt: TGTGCCAGCAGCAGAAGGACAGGAAACATGAACACTGAAGCTTTCTTT
clone_size: once
v_call: TRBV11-3
j_call: TRBJ1-1
d_call: TRBD1

cdr3_aa: CAWGSWGGRTDTQYF
cdr3_nt: TGTGCCTGGGGTTCCTGGGGGGGGAGGACAGATACGCAGTATTTT
clone_size: NA
v_call: TRBV30
j_call: TRBJ2-3
d_call: TRBD2

cdr3_aa: CAWSVRGNLWNEQFF
cdr3_nt: TGTGCCTGGAGTGTAAGGGGGAACCTCTGGAATGAGCAGTTCTTC
clone_size: NA
v_call: TRBV30
j_call: TRBJ2-1
d_call: NA

cdr3_aa: CSVKTGNSYEQYF
cdr3_nt: TGCAGCGTGAAAACAGGGAACTCCTACGAGCAGTACTTC
clone_size: NA
v_call: TRBV29-1
j_call: TRBJ2-7
d_call: NA

cdr3_aa: CSVGQSNGETQYF
cdr3_nt: TGCAGCGTTGGACAGTCGAACGGAGAGACCCAGTACTTC
clone_size: NA
v_call: TRBV29-1
j_call: TRBJ2-5
d_call: NA

cdr3_aa: CASSLGWDSSNYGYTF
cdr3_nt: TGTGCCAGTAGCTTAGGTTGGGACAGCTCTAACTATGGCTACACCTTC
clone_size: NA
v_call: TRBV19
j_call: TRBJ1-2
d_call: TRBD1

cdr3_aa: CASSLSMVGRGIQETQYF
cdr3_nt: TGTGCCAGCAGTTTATCTATGGTCGGCAGGGGGATACAAGAGACCCAGTACTTC
clone_size: once
v_call: TRBV27
j_call: TRBJ2-5
d_call: TRBD1

cdr3_aa: CASANQGAKGYTF
cdr3_nt: TGCGCCAGCGCCAACCAGGGGGCGAAGGGCTACACCTTC
clone_size: NA
v_call: TRBV10-1
j_call: TRBJ1-2
d_call: TRBD1

cdr3_aa: CASSLRQGTNEKLFF
cdr3_nt: TGTGCCAGCAGCCTAAGACAGGGGACTAATGAAAAACTGTTTTTT
clone_size: NA
v_call: TRBV6-1
j_call: TRBJ1-4
d_call: TRBD1

cdr3_aa: CAISEGGGGETQYF
cdr3_nt: TGTGCCATCAGTGAAGGTGGGGGCGGAGAGACCCAGTACTTC
clone_size: NA
v_call: TRBV10-3
j_call: TRBJ2-5
d_call: NA

cdr3_aa: CASSLGRVEVTGELFF
cdr3_nt: TGCGCCAGCAGCTTGGGTCGGGTAGAGGTAACCGGGGAGCTGTTTTTT
clone_size: NA
v_call: TRBV5-1
j_call: TRBJ2-2
d_call: NA

cdr3_aa: CASTEGGGSADTQYF
cdr3_nt: TGTGCCAGTACCGAAGGAGGCGGGAGCGCAGATACGCAGTATTTT
clone_size: once
v_call: TRBV19
j_call: TRBJ2-3
d_call: TRBD2

cdr3_aa: CASSAVEIAVPNNEQFF
cdr3_nt: TGTGCCAGCAGCGCTGTGGAAATAGCGGTTCCAAACAATGAGCAGTTCTTC
clone_size: NA
v_call: TRBV9
j_call: TRBJ2-1
d_call: NA

cdr3_aa: CASSSLGGKELFF
cdr3_nt: TGTGCCAGCAGCTCTTTGGGAGGGAAGGAGCTGTTTTTT
clone_size: NA
v_call: TRBV6-5
j_call: TRBJ2-2
d_call: TRBD2

cdr3_aa: CASSLGLTSGQETQYF
cdr3_nt: TGCGCCAGCAGCTTGGGCCTAACTAGCGGACAAGAGACCCAGTACTTC
clone_size: NA
v_call: TRBV5-1
j_call: TRBJ2-5
d_call: TRBD2

cdr3_aa: CASGNPMLAGALNEQFF
cdr3_nt: TGTGCTAGTGGAAACCCCATGCTAGCGGGAGCATTAAATGAGCAGTTCTTC
clone_size: NA
v_call: TRBV12-5
j_call: TRBJ2-1
d_call: TRBD2

cdr3_aa: CASSLAGDSNQPQHF
cdr3_nt: TGCGCCAGCAGCTTGGCAGGGGATAGCAATCAGCCCCAGCATTTT
clone_size: NA
v_call: TRBV5-1
j_call: TRBJ1-5
d_call: NA

cdr3_aa: CASRGLLAGGINNEQFF
cdr3_nt: TGTGCCAGCAGGGGACTACTAGCGGGAGGGATCAACAATGAGCAGTTCTTC
clone_size: NA
v_call: TRBV13
j_call: TRBJ2-1
d_call: TRBD2

cdr3_aa: CASSVLVTSLNTGELFF
cdr3_nt: TGTGCCAGCAGTGTGCTAGTCACGTCGCTCAACACCGGGGAGCTGTTTTTT
clone_size: NA
v_call: TRBV2
j_call: TRBJ2-2
d_call: NA

cdr3_aa: CASSQVGGSTYEQYF
cdr3_nt: TGTGCCAGCAGCCAAGTTGGAGGGAGCACCTACGAGCAGTACTTC
clone_size: NA
v_call: TRBV4-2
j_call: TRBJ2-7
d_call: NA

cdr3_aa: CASSLGSGTTEAFF
cdr3_nt: TGCGCCAGCAGCTTGGGCTCAGGCACCACTGAAGCTTTCTTT
clone_size: few
v_call: TRBV5-1
j_call: TRBJ1-1
d_call: NA

cdr3_aa: CASSYYGGGTDTQYF
cdr3_nt: TGTGCCAGCAGTTACTATGGGGGGGGCACAGATACGCAGTATTTT
clone_size: NA
v_call: TRBV6-5
j_call: TRBJ2-3
d_call: TRBD2

cdr3_aa: CASRASGPYNEQFF
cdr3_nt: TGTGCCAGCAGAGCTAGCGGACCTTACAATGAGCAGTTCTTC
clone_size: NA
v_call: TRBV6-1
j_call: TRBJ2-1
d_call: TRBD2

cdr3_aa: CASSPGQVYEQYF
cdr3_nt: TGTGCCAGCAGTCCGGGACAGGTCTACGAGCAGTACTTC
clone_size: NA
v_call: TRBV27
j_call: TRBJ2-7
d_call: TRBD1

cdr3_aa: CASSLTGTLSYEQYF
cdr3_nt: TGTGCCAGCAGTCTCACCGGGACACTATCCTACGAGCAGTACTTC
clone_size: NA
v_call: TRBV27
j_call: TRBJ2-7
d_call: NA

cdr3_aa: CASSYGGEDGEAFF
cdr3_nt: TGTGCCAGCAGTTATGGTGGGGAGGACGGTGAAGCTTTCTTT
clone_size: once
v_call: TRBV6-5
j_call: TRBJ1-1
d_call: NA

cdr3_aa: CASSLWGARSTVWGYTF
cdr3_nt: TGTGCCAGCAGTTTATGGGGGGCCAGATCGACTGTATGGGGCTACACCTTC
clone_size: NA
v_call: TRBV28
j_call: TRBJ1-2
d_call: NA

cdr3_aa: CSVEDRGYTF
cdr3_nt: TGCAGCGTTGAGGACAGGGGCTACACCTTC
clone_size: NA
v_call: TRBV29-1
j_call: TRBJ1-2
d_call: TRBD1

cdr3_aa: CASSFSTGEIIHEQYF
cdr3_nt: TGTGCCAGCAGTTTTAGTACAGGCGAGATAATCCACGAGCAGTACTTC
clone_size: NA
v_call: TRBV27
j_call: TRBJ2-7
d_call: NA

cdr3_aa: CASSRMRSNSYEQYF
cdr3_nt: TGTGCCAGTAGTAGAATGAGGAGCAACTCCTACGAGCAGTACTTC
clone_size: NA
v_call: TRBV19
j_call: TRBJ2-7
d_call: NA

cdr3_aa: CASSSGGEGRNQPQHF
cdr3_nt: TGTGCCAGCAGCTCCGGCGGGGAAGGGCGCAATCAGCCCCAGCATTTT
clone_size: NA
v_call: TRBV11-3
j_call: TRBJ1-5
d_call: NA

cdr3_aa: CATSREGGGGTDTQYF
cdr3_nt: TGTGCCACCAGCAGAGAGGGGGGAGGCGGAACAGATACGCAGTATTTT
clone_size: NA
v_call: TRBV15
j_call: TRBJ2-3
d_call: NA

cdr3_aa: CASAGLTYEQYF
cdr3_nt: TGTGCCTCCGCGGGACTAACCTACGAGCAGTACTTC
clone_size: NA
v_call: TRBV30
j_call: TRBJ2-7
d_call: TRBD2

cdr3_aa: CASSFLWGQENTEAFF
cdr3_nt: TGTGCCAGCAGTTTCTTGTGGGGACAGGAGAACACTGAAGCTTTCTTT
clone_size: NA
v_call: TRBV27
j_call: TRBJ1-1
d_call: TRBD1

cdr3_aa: CASGFASSGETQYF
cdr3_nt: TGTGCCAGCGGATTTGCTAGTTCCGGAGAGACCCAGTACTTC
clone_size: NA
v_call: TRBV6-1
j_call: TRBJ2-5
d_call: NA

cdr3_aa: CASSPQHSGNSYEQYF
cdr3_nt: TGTGCCAGCAGCCCGCAGCATAGCGGGAACTCCTACGAGCAGTACTTC
clone_size: NA
v_call: TRBV9
j_call: TRBJ2-7
d_call: TRBD2

cdr3_aa: CASSLRRGSYTF
cdr3_nt: TGTGCCAGCAGTTTAAGGAGGGGAAGCTACACCTTC
clone_size: once
v_call: TRBV27
j_call: TRBJ1-2
d_call: NA

cdr3_aa: CASSYGGAGYGYTF
cdr3_nt: TGTGCCAGCAGTTACGGGGGGGCAGGCTATGGCTACACCTTC
clone_size: NA
v_call: TRBV6-5
j_call: TRBJ1-2
d_call: NA

cdr3_aa: CASSLLGALEQYF
cdr3_nt: TGTGCCAGCAGCCTTTTGGGCGCGCTCGAGCAGTACTTC
clone_size: NA
v_call: TRBV14
j_call: TRBJ2-7
d_call: NA

cdr3_aa: CASIPYGGLDYGYTF
cdr3_nt: TGTGCCAGCATTCCCTACGGTGGGCTCGACTATGGCTACACCTTC
clone_size: NA
v_call: TRBV27
j_call: TRBJ1-2
d_call: NA

cdr3_aa: CASRGGQTMPDTQYF
cdr3_nt: TGTGCCAGCAGGGGGGGACAGACGATGCCAGATACGCAGTATTTT
clone_size: NA
v_call: TRBV6-1
j_call: TRBJ2-3
d_call: NA

cdr3_aa: CASSASGVYNEQFF
cdr3_nt: TGTGCCAGCAGTGCTAGCGGGGTATACAATGAGCAGTTCTTC
clone_size: NA
v_call: TRBV6-1
j_call: TRBJ2-1
d_call: TRBD2

cdr3_aa: CASSNRGKAFF
cdr3_nt: TGTGCCAGCAGCAACAGGGGTAAAGCTTTCTTT
clone_size: NA
v_call: TRBV7-3
j_call: TRBJ1-1
d_call: TRBD1

cdr3_aa: CASSPASGVQDTQYF
cdr3_nt: TGCGCCAGCAGCCCAGCCTCAGGGGTGCAGGATACGCAGTATTTT
clone_size: NA
v_call: TRBV4-1
j_call: TRBJ2-3
d_call: NA

cdr3_aa: CASTRPGQSEKLFF
cdr3_nt: TGTGCCAGCACCCGACCGGGACAGAGTGAAAAACTGTTTTTT
clone_size: NA
v_call: TRBV11-2
j_call: TRBJ1-4
d_call: TRBD1

cdr3_aa: CSVEEQGEKLFF
cdr3_nt: TGCAGCGTTGAGGAACAGGGGGAAAAACTGTTTTTT
clone_size: NA
v_call: TRBV29-1
j_call: TRBJ1-4
d_call: TRBD1

cdr3_aa: CASVSGANVLTF
cdr3_nt: TGTGCCAGCGTATCTGGGGCCAACGTCCTGACTTTC
clone_size: NA
v_call: TRBV25-1
j_call: TRBJ2-6
d_call: NA

cdr3_aa: CASSPPFRRAGGPEQYF
cdr3_nt: TGTGCCAGCTCACCACCGTTCCGCCGAGCGGGAGGGCCCGAGCAGTACTTC
clone_size: NA
v_call: TRBV18
j_call: TRBJ2-7
d_call: TRBD2

cdr3_aa: CASRGDLSPNEQFF
cdr3_nt: TGTGCCAGCAGAGGGGACTTGAGTCCCAATGAGCAGTTCTTC
clone_size: NA
v_call: TRBV2
j_call: TRBJ2-1
d_call: NA

cdr3_aa: CAWSARGNGYTF
cdr3_nt: TGTGCCTGGAGTGCCCGGGGTAATGGCTACACCTTC
clone_size: NA
v_call: TRBV30
j_call: TRBJ1-2
d_call: NA

cdr3_aa: CASSSPGQLKVYGYTF
cdr3_nt: TGTGCCAGCAGCTCGCCGGGACAGCTTAAAGTCTATGGCTACACCTTC
clone_size: NA
v_call: TRBV5-4
j_call: TRBJ1-2
d_call: TRBD1